This T cell receptor beta chain is from a study of T cell responses to AZD1222 COVID-19 vaccine. Study context: Pooling was applied to second doses at about 4 or about 12 weeks.

This CDR3 is built from 15 residues. Using immunoSEQ multiplex PCR, the repertoire was profiled, and TCRdb retains in-frame clones only, with some absent. The sample contains about 140,000 clones, around 92% of which appear only once. Whole-study findings and limits: Once two AZD1222 doses were given, Spike-specific TCR breadth and depth went up.

About this clone itself: Antigen: not known.

The clonotype comes from an adult in good health. The chain employs TRBV1 and TRBJ1-5. TRBV1 is reported as a pseudogene. Specimen: peripheral blood, collected on day 0 of AZD1222 vaccination. The CDR3 DNA is TGCACCAGCAGCCAACATATTGACGGTGGTGCAGCCCAGCATTTT. The encoded protein is CTSSQHIDGGAAQHF.